This TCR beta chain comes out of a study of monozygotic twins with cystic fibrosis (dated by TCRdb to the early 2020s). In terms of the full investigation: Around 2.8 micrograms of fragmented DNA went through roughly 15 PCR cycles to produce barcoded libraries. The cohort comprised ten female and six male twin pairs aged 2.0 to 36.4 years, median roughly 9.9 years, mostly children and adolescents. Data for three of the twin pairs had previously been reported in another context. Twins were ranked among roughly 1,100 cohort participants for weight-for-height and FEVPerc (FEV1 disease centile) at the day of blood sampling. To gauge how much genetics shapes V and J gene usage, the researchers compared TCR beta repertoires both within and across 16 monozygotic twin pairs who have cystic fibrosis.

The twin pairs came from the European Cystic Fibrosis Twin and Sibling Study Cohort, which recruited patients from 150 or so CF clinics across 14 European countries. Zygosity and CFTR genotype were verified in-house, and zygosity was tested by multiplex PCR of nine short tandem repeat loci. Peripheral blood was taken from each twin, and clinical parameters were recorded on the day of blood sampling. Phenol/chloroform extraction was used to isolate genomic DNA from peripheral blood cells, and the DNA was then kept in TE buffer at 4 degrees C. What the authors observed across the whole study: Monozygotic CF twin pairs shared significantly more nucleotide-identical clonotypes within each pair than unrelated CF individuals shared with one another (P = 0.000026, Mann-Whitney). Simpson clonality was generally low (median 0.0095), suggesting a naive-dominated repertoire, with higher clonality in the most severely affected patients. Only a small cohort was studied, and no association of shared CDR3 numbers with age, concordance or disease severity was found. V gene usage was most similar to the co-twin for 13 of 16 pairs, and J usage for 8 of 16 pairs, suggesting genetic constraints.

The CDR3, cysteine through phenylalanine, is 15 amino acids long. Of all the DNA, just the CDR3 is kept, 45 bases in frame from base 1. The trim is 5 bases for V and 4 bases for J, with a gap of 18 bases between the germline ends. From the germline V gene, CDR1 is SGHVS and CDR2 is FQNEAQ. Of note for this clone: Its target antigen remains unknown. No qualities accompany the bases; no much larger clone lies one base away.

TCR beta CDR3 regions were amplified by multiplex PCR with the immunoSEQ immune profiling system according to the manufacturer's instructions. An Illumina NextSeq system was used to carry out the sequencing. The authors' pipeline ran thus. Sequence data were processed on the immunoSEQ Analyzer platform, and clonality was computed as the square root of Simpson's index of productive rearrangements. Similarity in V and J usage was quantified by Jensen-Shannon distance, and CDR3 generation probabilities were calculated with OLGA. The researchers looked up shared CDR3 sequences in the immuneACCESS database (August 2020) and in VDJdb (December 2020). What TCRdb holds here is the immuneACCESS table cut down to in-frame rearrangements. Part of the clones is not present; checked against another copy, under half of the missing clones reflect an unresolved V gene, and the others are unexplained. The V and J calls and the clone size are those of that table, but D and trimming were determined from the DNA. Counted in this sample were roughly 26,000 clones; 90% of them appeared once. Jointly, the top ten make up 0.54% of the sample.

The V and J segments used are TRBV7-8 and TRBJ2-7, with an unclear D gene assignment. Specimen: blood. The receptor was isolated from a girl aged 2 to 9 with cystic fibrosis. The CDR3 here reads CASSKLSWLQYEQYF. The DNA sequence is TGTGCCAGCAGCAAACTGAGCTGGCTACAATACGAGCAGTACTTC.